Shown below are 14 T cell receptor beta chains from a single sample sequenced in a study of T cells in Graves' hyperthyroidism and ophthalmopathy. Amplified TCR beta CDR3 regions came from RNA transcripts. TCR CDR3 regions were first amplified by RT-PCR with HTBI primers. TCRdb fed the multiplex PCR reads into MiXCR, producing one record per CDR3 protein. The sample holds under 550,000 distinct CDR3 sequences, less than 20% seen once. The source material was blood. Receptors originate from a middle-aged man with Graves' ophthalmopathy.

This clonotype occurred many times. CDR3 residues: CASSLEGTPGELFF. The CDR3 DNA reads as TGCGCCAGCAGCTTGGAGGGAACGCCCGGGGAGCTGTTTTTT. The chain employs TRBV5-1 and TRBJ2-2; D call uncertain. The ends were cut back, 0 bases at V and 6 bases at J, with 9 bases in the middle. This CDR3 contains 14 residues. CDR1 and CDR2 (germline): SGHRS, YFSETQ.

This clonotype was counted ten times or more. The chain has TRBV6-2 or TRBV6-3 and TRBJ2-5; D is ambiguous. Between the trimmed V and J ends, which lost 6 bases and 2 bases, there was a span of 7 bases. Looked up from germline, CDR1 is MNHEY and CDR2 is SVGEGT. The CDR3 covers 12 residues. Here the CDR3 DNA reads TGTGCCAGCAGGAGAATTCAAGAGACCCAGTACTTC. It encodes CASRRIQETQYF.

V gene TRBV20-1 combines with J gene TRBJ1-1, with TRBD1 matching 9 bases. V gave up 5 bases and J gave up 0 bases; unmatched junction bases: 19. Germline V gene data show CDR1 as DFQATT and CDR2 as SNEGSKA (reference sequence). The CDR3 covers 19 residues. In nucleotides, the CDR3 is TGCAGTGCTGGGGTGAGACAGGGGGACCACGCGCGGATGAACACTGAAGCTTTCTTT. Its protein product is CSAGVRQGDHARMNTEAFF.

This clonotype was seen just once. Its ends do not fully match the called genes, so a read error is possible. The chain links TRBV27 to TRBJ2-2; D is possibly TRBD2 (5 bases). The CDR3 is 14 residues long. Germline CDR1 MNHEY, CDR2 SMNVEV (reference sequence). The CDR3 nucleotides read TGTGCCAGCAGTTTACTAGCTTCCACCGGGGAGCTGCTTTTT. It is translated as CASSLLASTGELLF.

This clonotype was detected only a few times. This rearrangement joins TRBV7-2 to TRBJ2-7, with 8 positions matching TRBD2. V lost 0 bases and J lost 3; bases outside the gene matches: 7. The germline CDR1 and CDR2 sequences are SGHTA and FQGNSA. This CDR3 spans 16 amino acids. The chain's CDR3 is CASSLAPASGYYEQYF. As DNA, the CDR3 is TGTGCCAGCAGCTTAGCGCCGGCTAGCGGGTACTACGAGCAGTACTTC.

The chain links TRBV11-2 to TRBJ2-7; D might be TRBD1 (5 bases). V was cut by 4 bases and J by 6 bases, with 19 bases left in between. The CDR3 spans 15 residues. The V gene's germline CDR1 is SGHAT and CDR2 FQNNGV. CDR3 sequence (DNA): TGTGCCAGCAGCTCACACATCCAGGGCCGTGCCGAGCAGTACTTC. It is translated as CASSSHIQGRAEQYF.

This clonotype was counted at least ten times. The chain joins TRBV7-2 to TRBJ2-1; a weak D match, TRBD2 (6 bases). V lost 4 bases, J lost 9 bases, and 10 bases lay in between. This CDR3 is 12 amino acids long. Looked up from germline, CDR1 is SGHTA and CDR2 is FQGNSA. CDR3 coding DNA: TGTGCCAGCAGCTCCACTAGCTTTGAGCAGTTCTTC. It translates to CASSSTSFEQFF.

The V call is TRBV6-5, the J call TRBJ2-7; D could derive from TRBD1 or TRBD2 (6 bases each). V lost 2 bases and J 0 bases, leaving 14 bases between the germline ends. The CDR3 length is 16 residues. Germline V gene sequence: CDR1 MNHEY, CDR2 SVGAGI. DNA for the CDR3: TGTGCCAGCAGTTACCTAGGGGGGTCTTACTCCTACGAGCAGTACTTC. This encodes CASSYLGGSYSYEQYF.

The chain employs TRBV29-1 and TRBJ2-7; TRBD1 might be the D (6 bases). The CDR3 has 15 residues. Germline CDR1 reads SQVTM; CDR2 reads ANQGSEA. V lost 3 bases to trimming and J lost 4 bases, with 19 bases between them. CDR3 coding DNA: TGCAGCGTTGACTCGGACAGTCCCTGGGGTTACGAGCAGTACTTC. As protein: CSVDSDSPWGYEQYF.

This chain joins TRBV30 and TRBJ2-3, with 9 bases identical to TRBD2. The CDR3 has 15 amino acids. J was trimmed by 5 bases and V by 4 bases; bases with no gene match: 10. Germline V CDR1 and CDR2: GTSNPN, SVGIG (reference sequence). This CDR3 reads CAWNGRSGSEDTQYF. The CDR3 coding sequence is TGTGCCTGGAACGGTCGTAGCGGGAGTGAAGATACGCAGTATTTT. Complete variable domain (other parts from reference TRBV30 and TRBJ2-3): SQTIHQWPATLVQPVGSPLSLECTVEGTSNPNLYWYRQAAGRGLQLLFYSVGIGQISSEVPQNLSASRPQDRQFILSSKKLLLSDSGFYLCAWNGRSGSEDTQYFGPGTRLTVL.

This clonotype was counted many times. V and J are TRBV12-3 or TRBV12-4 and TRBJ1-2, with a weak D call TRBD1 (5 bases). Trimming shortened V by 5 bases and J by 4 bases, and 11 bases separated the two germline ends. The CDR3 consists of 13 residues. CDR3 sequence (DNA): TGTGCCAGCAGTGAGGGGCAGTTCTATGGCTACACCTTC. Translating gives CASSEGQFYGYTF.

The chain is built from TRBV20-1 and TRBJ1-1; D is uncertain. Germline V CDR1 and CDR2: DFQATT, SNEGSKA (reference sequence). V lost 5 bases to trimming and J lost 0 bases, with 10 bases between them. CDR3 length: 13 amino acids. CDR3 loop: CSASGLVNTEAFF. The DNA of the CDR3 is TGCAGTGCTTCGGGTCTAGTGAACACTGAAGCTTTCTTT.

This clonotype was seen ten or more times. V gene TRBV18 combines with J gene TRBJ1-1; no clear D. Germline assignment: CDR1 KGHSH and CDR2 LQKENI. The CDR3 length is 14 residues. V was pared by 4 bases and J by 4 bases, with 13 bases between. CDR3 nucleotide sequence: TGTGCCAGCTCACGTGGGTCGGACCGCACTGAAGCTTTCTTT. Translating it yields CASSRGSDRTEAFF. Drawing the rest from reference TRBV18 and TRBJ1-1, the complete variable domain is NAGVMQNPRHLVRRRGQEARLRCSPMKGHSHVYWYRQLPEEGLKFMVYLQKENIIDESGMPKERFSAEFPKEGPSILRIQQVVRGDSAAYFCASSRGSDRTEAFFGQGTRLTVV.

CDR3 sequence: CASSEAPPGTSGRGHEQFF. The CDR3 bases are TGTGCCAGCAGTGAAGCCCCTCCCGGGACTAGCGGGAGAGGGCATGAGCAGTTCTTC. The rearrangement uses TRBV2 and TRBJ2-1, with 14 bases that match TRBD2. This CDR3 region has 19 residues. The junction had 12 bases not matched to a gene; V was cut back by 0 bases and J by 8 bases. Germline CDR1 and CDR2: SNHLY and FYNNEI. The variable domain in full, with the rest retrieved from reference TRBV2 and TRBJ2-1, is EPEVTQTPSHQVTQMGQEVILRCVPISNHLYFYWYRQILGQKVEFLVSFYNNEISEKSEIFDDQFSVERPDGSNFTLKIRSTKLEDSAMYFCASSEAPPGTSGRGHEQFFGPGTRLTVL.